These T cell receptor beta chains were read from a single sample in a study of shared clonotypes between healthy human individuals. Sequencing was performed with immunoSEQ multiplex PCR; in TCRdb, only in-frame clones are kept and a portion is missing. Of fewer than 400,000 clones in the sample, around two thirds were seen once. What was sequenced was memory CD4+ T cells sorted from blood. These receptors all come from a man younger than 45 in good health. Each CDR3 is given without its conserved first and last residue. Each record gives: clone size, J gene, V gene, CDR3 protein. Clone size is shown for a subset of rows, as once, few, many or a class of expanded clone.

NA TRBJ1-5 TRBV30 AWSRPETGRPQH
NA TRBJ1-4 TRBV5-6 ASSFKQGYEKLF
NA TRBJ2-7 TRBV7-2 ASSLARLAHEQY
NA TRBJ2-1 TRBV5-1 ASRALAGVDNEQF
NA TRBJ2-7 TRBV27 ASSLSGQGGSYEQY
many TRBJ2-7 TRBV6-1 ASGQGFYEQY
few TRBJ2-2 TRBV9 ASSVSPAGGGELF
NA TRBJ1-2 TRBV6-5 ASTTTGNGYT
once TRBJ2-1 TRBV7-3 ASSSHPGSTQF
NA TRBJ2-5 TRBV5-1 ASSPDRVQTQY
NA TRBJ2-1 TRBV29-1 SVVGLAGGGKNNEQF
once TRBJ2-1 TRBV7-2 ASSFPLAGNEQF
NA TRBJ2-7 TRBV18 ASSPDSYEQY
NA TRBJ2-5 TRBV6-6 ASSRGTFGETQY
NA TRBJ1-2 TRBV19 ASTSLTAGAAYGYT
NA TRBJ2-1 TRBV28 ASSLVRAYNEQF
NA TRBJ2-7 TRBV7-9 ASSLPGQGNEQY
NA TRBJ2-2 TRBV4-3 ASSGGGRGSGELF
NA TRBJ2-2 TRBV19 ASRFIRGSTGELF
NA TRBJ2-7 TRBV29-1 SVRLGLGLYEQY
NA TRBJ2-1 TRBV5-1 ASSLRGATARSYNGQF
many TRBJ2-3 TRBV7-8 ASSLYWWSTGNPGTDTQY
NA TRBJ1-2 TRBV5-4 ASSLSGTGWNYGYT
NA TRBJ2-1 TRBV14 ASSQDKGTGEYNEQF
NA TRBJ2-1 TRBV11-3 ASSSLNRWTGEHEQF
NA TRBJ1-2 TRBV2 ASSEPGSQDYGYT
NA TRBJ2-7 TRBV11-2 ASSPEWAGGLSTSGLQY
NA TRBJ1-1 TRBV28 ASSLWTGANTEAF
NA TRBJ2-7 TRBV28 ASLTEPYEQY
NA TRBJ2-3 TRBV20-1 SVRRADTQY
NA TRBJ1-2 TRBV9 ASSGGTGGGNYGYT
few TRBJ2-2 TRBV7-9 ASSFRTSYAGELF
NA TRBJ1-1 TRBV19 ASSSYRGRSPTEAF
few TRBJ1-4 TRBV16 ASSQGYNEKLF
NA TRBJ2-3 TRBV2 ASKRSGSTDTQY
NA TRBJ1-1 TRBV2 ASGQGVPWETEAF
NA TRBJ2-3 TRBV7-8 ASSTRQPTDTQY
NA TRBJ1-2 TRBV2 ASSASGTGVGYT
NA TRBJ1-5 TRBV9 ASSPGDRGGQPQH
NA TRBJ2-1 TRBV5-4 ASSPGPAIINEQF
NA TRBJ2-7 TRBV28 ASTSGGQALYEQY
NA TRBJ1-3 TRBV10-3 ATGASGNTIY
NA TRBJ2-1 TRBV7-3 ASSSSGREYNEQF
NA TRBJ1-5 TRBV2 ASAGTGGTQPQH
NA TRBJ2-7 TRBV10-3 ASTPRSGGDSYEQY
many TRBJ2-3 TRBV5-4 ASSQENFRQY
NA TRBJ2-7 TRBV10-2 ASSQIGLYEQY
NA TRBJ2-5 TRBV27 ASSLWGYQETQY